A selection of T cell receptor beta chains follows, all from one sample in a study of OX40 agonist ivuxolimab in advanced cancers. Some clones are missing from TCRdb's copy, which holds only in-frame ones; the method was immunoSEQ multiplex PCR. The sample contains tens of thousands of clones, 85% to 90% of which appear only once. The specimen comprised CD4+ or CD8+ T cells sorted from blood, sampled in a trial of the OX40 agonist ivuxolimab. The receptors come from an adult with an advanced solid tumor such as melanoma, head and neck, liver or kidney cancer. CDR3s leave out the opening cysteine and the closing phenylalanine or tryptophan.

V	J	CDR3
TRBV6-1	TRBJ1-6	ASSEGLLGGSPLH
TRBV4-1	TRBJ1-3	ASSQGAGTISGNTIY
TRBV4-1	TRBJ1-4	ASSAKGGGHTTNEKLF
TRBV6-1	TRBJ1-1	ASIDRDDRNTEAF
TRBV6-6	TRBJ1-2	ASRTGQGETFGYT
TRBV5-1	TRBJ2-3	ASSLELAGGQDTQY
TRBV6-5	TRBJ1-2	ASSYRGGDYGYT
TRBV15	TRBJ1-2	ATSLAPVPGYT
TRBV2	TRBJ2-3	ASIRSWTAWTSTDTQY
TRBV5-5	TRBJ1-5	ASTPLFQTGQPQH
TRBV6-1	TRBJ1-6	ASSERWSSPLH
TRBV7-9	TRBJ2-5	ASSSSLETQY
TRBV12-2	TRBJ2-1	ASRYKTSGDRSSYNEQF
TRBV13	TRBJ2-3	ASSRPTGGFTDTQY
TRBV4-1	TRBJ2-3	ASSQEGRASTDTQY
TRBV5-4	TRBJ2-3	ASSTGFLTDTQY
TRBV11-2	TRBJ1-3	ASSPFMGSGNTIY
TRBV19	TRBJ1-1	ASREGNTEAF
TRBV4-1	TRBJ2-3	ASSPALEGGDTQY
TRBV6-1	TRBJ2-7	ASSDGQGSYEQY
TRBV2	TRBJ1-1	ASRVRGNTEAF
TRBV19	TRBJ2-7	ASSIRDASYEQY
TRBV29-1	TRBJ2-7	SVGGLAREQY
TRBV11-3	TRBJ2-5	ASSSPEGLSGETQY
TRBV15	TRBJ2-5	ATSRDLPQETQY
TRBV5-5	TRBJ2-1	ASSQETQTDEQF
TRBV9	TRBJ2-1	ASSVSGRAPNEQF
TRBV5-6	TRBJ2-1	ASRPQTSGIYNEQF
TRBV5-1	TRBJ2-5	ASSPRGDLQY
TRBV19	TRBJ1-2	ASSIPGDLTYGYT
TRBV7-9	TRBJ2-7	ASSPRGLSYEQY